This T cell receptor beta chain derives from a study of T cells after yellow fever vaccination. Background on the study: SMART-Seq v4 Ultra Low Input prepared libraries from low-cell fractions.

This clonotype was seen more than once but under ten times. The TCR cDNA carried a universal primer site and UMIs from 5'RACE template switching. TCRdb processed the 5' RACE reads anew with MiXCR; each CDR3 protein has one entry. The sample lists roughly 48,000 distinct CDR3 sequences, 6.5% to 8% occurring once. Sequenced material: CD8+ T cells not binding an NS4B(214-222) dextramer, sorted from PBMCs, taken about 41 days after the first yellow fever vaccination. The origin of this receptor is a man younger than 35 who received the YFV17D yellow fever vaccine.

The CDR3 coding sequence is TGCGCCAGCAGCGCGCCGGGACAGGGGGCGAATGAGCAGTTCTTC. This gives the protein CASSAPGQGANEQFF. The V gene is TRBV4-1, the J gene TRBJ2-1, with 12 nucleotides matching TRBD1. CDR1 MGHRA and CDR2 YSYEKL come from the germline V gene. V shed 5 bases, J shed 7 bases, and the junction held 6 bases outside the gene matches. The CDR3 contains 15 residues.